These 20 T cell receptor beta chains came from one sample sequenced in a study of T-cell reconstitution after alpha-beta-depleted transplantation in children. Unique molecular identifiers featured in how the TCRbeta library was prepared. TCRdb re-analysed the PCR reads in MiXCR, keeping a single row per CDR3 protein. There are roughly 500,000 distinct CDR3 sequences in the sample; under 15% occur only once, and about 6% lies in the top ten. Sequenced material: PBMCs from the stem cell graft donor, taken from the stem cell graft. The origin of the receptors is a human donor who donated a stem cell graft to a child with combined immunodeficiency.

The chain uses TRBV7-3 and TRBJ1-1; TRBD1 agrees at 8 bases. Germline CDR1 reads SGHTA; CDR2 reads FQGTGA. The CDR3 runs to 15 residues. V dropped 6 bases and J dropped 4; count of bases not matched to a gene: 10. CDR3 in amino acids: CASSSTGGVGTEAFF. In DNA, the CDR3 is TGTGCCAGCAGTTCAACAGGGGGTGTCGGCACTGAAGCTTTCTTT.

By its share, this clonotype is medium-sized. This chain joins TRBV4-2 and TRBJ2-7; D is perhaps TRBD1 (6 bases). Trimming left V 0 bases short and J 2 bases short, with 11 bases between. This CDR3 is built from 15 residues. Germline assignment: CDR1 LGHNA and CDR2 YNFKEQ. The CDR3 reads CASSQDLGAAYEQYF. The CDR3 region has the DNA TGTGCCAGCAGCCAAGATCTGGGGGCAGCCTACGAGCAGTACTTC.

This clonotype was found many times. The V gene is TRBV29-1, the J gene TRBJ2-7, with D maybe TRBD1 (5 bases). The CDR3 runs to 13 residues. CDR1 is SQVTM, CDR2 ANQGSEA, per germline. Between the trimmed V and J ends, which lost 1 base and 0 bases, there was a span of 7 bases. The CDR3 DNA reads TGCAGCGTTGAAGTAGGGGCCTCCTACGAGCAGTACTTC. Its protein product is CSVEVGASYEQYF.

About this clonotype itself: An end of the junction does not agree with germline; a read error may underlie this. The chain couples TRBV6-4 to TRBJ1-5; a possible D gene is TRBD1 (6 bases). Germline lookup yields CDR1 MRHNA and CDR2 SNTAGT. The CDR3 consists of 13 residues. The CDR3 loop reads CASSLDSTQPQHF. In nucleotides, the CDR3 is TGTGCCAGCAGTCTGGACAGCACTCAGCCCCAGCATTTT.

This chain links TRBV7-2 with TRBJ1-1; no reliable D call. The CDR3 is made up of 12 amino acids. Germline-derived CDR1 and CDR2 are SGHTA and FQGNSA. Trimming pared 5 bases from V and 5 bases from J, leaving 9 bases between. CDR3 coding DNA: TGTGCCAGCAGCCGGATAAGGACTGAAGCTTTCTTT. Translated: CASSRIRTEAFF.

This clonotype turned up a few times. The chain couples TRBV18 to TRBJ1-1, with D hard to call. Germline-derived CDR1 and CDR2 are KGHSH and LQKENI. V lost 0 bases and J lost 9, with 17 bases in between. The CDR3 spans 15 residues. CDR3: CASSPPGVGSRKAFF. The CDR3 nucleotides read TGTGCCAGCTCACCACCGGGCGTCGGGTCCAGGAAAGCTTTCTTT.

This chain uses TRBV24-1 with TRBJ2-5; no reliable D call. This CDR3 has 14 amino acids. V lost 6 bases and J lost 1, with 11 bases in between. Germline loops: CDR1 KGHDR, CDR2 SFDVKD. The chain's CDR3 is CATSSGTSQETQYF. As DNA, the CDR3 is TGTGCCACCAGTTCAGGAACAAGCCAAGAGACCCAGTACTTC.

The chain uses TRBV12-3 or TRBV12-4 and TRBJ2-3; D remains ambiguous. With 3 bases removed from V and 0 bases from J, the gap between germline ends came to 7 bases. This CDR3 region has 14 residues. CDR3 sequence (DNA): TGTGCCAGCAGTTTGTCGGACAGCACAGATACGCAGTATTTT. This codes for CASSLSDSTDTQYF.

This clonotype was observed a handful of times. The chain combines TRBV6-5 with TRBJ1-2; 8 positions match TRBD1. The CDR3 is 14 residues long. V lost 2 bases, J lost 7 bases, and 6 bases stayed unmatched. Germline V gene sequence: CDR1 MNHEY, CDR2 SVGAGI. CDR3 loop: CASSYGDRQFGYTF. CDR3 in DNA: TGTGCCAGCAGTTACGGGGACAGGCAGTTTGGCTACACCTTC.

There are many counts of this clonotype. V is TRBV7-9 and J is TRBJ1-1, with 9 bases that match TRBD1. J lost 3 bases, V lost 5 bases, and 7 bases had no gene match. This CDR3 spans 15 amino acids. CDR1 and CDR2 (germline): SEHNR, FQNEAQ (reference sequence). CDR3 loop: CASSVDRGVDTEAFF. The CDR3 nucleotides are TGTGCCAGCAGCGTTGACAGGGGGGTGGACACTGAAGCTTTCTTT.

The genes are TRBV11-2 and TRBJ2-3; D might be TRBD2 (5 bases). The CDR3 is 17 residues long. The germline V and J ends were trimmed by 1 base and 0 bases, with 14 bases remaining between them. The germline V gene encodes CDR1 SGHAT and CDR2 FQNNGV. This CDR3 is CASSLAPGTLSTDTQYF. The DNA of the CDR3 is TGTGCCAGCAGCTTAGCCCCGGGAACCCTTAGCACAGATACGCAGTATTTT.

This clonotype was recorded at least ten times. The chain recombines TRBV12-3 or TRBV12-4 with TRBJ1-1; D is possibly TRBD1 (5 bases). Trimming removed 8 bases from V and 5 bases from J, with 12 bases in between. The CDR3 has 12 residues. CDR3: CASRGSWTEAFF. The CDR3 region has the DNA TGTGCCAGCCGGGGGAGTTGGACTGAAGCTTTCTTT.

This clonotype was detected a few times. The chain has TRBV5-1 and TRBJ1-2; perhaps TRBD1 as D (6 bases). The CDR3 sequence is 13 residues long. The germline CDR1 and CDR2 sequences are SGHRS and YFSETQ. Trimming stripped 2 bases from V and 3 bases from J, with 8 bases between. CDR3 region: CASSLKGDYGYTF. The CDR3, as DNA: TGCGCCAGCAGCTTAAAGGGGGACTATGGCTACACCTTC.

This rearrangement joins TRBV6-5 to TRBJ2-7; no reliable D call. Per the germline V gene, CDR1 is MNHEY and CDR2 is SVGAGI. The CDR3 contains 12 residues. V lost 2 bases to trimming and J lost 6 bases, with 8 bases between them. The CDR3 here is CASSYRVGEQYF. The CDR3 DNA reads TGTGCCAGCAGTTACCGGGTGGGCGAGCAGTACTTC.

The chain carries TRBV6-2 or TRBV6-3 and TRBJ1-1; D call uncertain. The ends were cut back, 2 bases at V and 10 bases at J, with 11 bases in the middle. In germline, CDR1 is MNHEY, CDR2 SVGEGT. The CDR3 runs to 12 residues. The CDR3 bases are TGTGCCAGCAGTTACGGGCAGCGCAGAGCTTTCTTT. Residues: CASSYGQRRAFF.

This clonotype was detected ten times or more. The CDR3 DNA reads TGTGCCAGCAGCCTATCGGTAGGCAGGCCCATGAACACTGAAGCTTTCTTT. This gives the protein CASSLSVGRPMNTEAFF. The J gene is TRBJ1-1, the V gene TRBV13; D not resolved. V was trimmed by 5 bases and J by 0 bases, leaving 19 bases between them. Per germline, CDR1 PRHDT and CDR2 FYEKMQ (reference sequence). The length of the CDR3 is 17 residues.

In its sample, this clonotype was seen a few times. The rearrangement links TRBV27 to TRBJ1-4, with D possibly TRBD1 on 5 matching bases. This CDR3 has 14 residues. Germline V lookup: CDR1 MNHEY, CDR2 SMNVEV (reference sequence). V was trimmed by 4 bases and J by 8 bases, leaving 14 bases between them. The CDR3 is CASSSLRGGEKLFF. The CDR3 coding sequence is TGTGCCAGCAGTTCCCTCCGGGGGGGGGAAAAACTGTTTTTT.

The V gene is TRBV9, the J gene TRBJ2-1, with 8 bases aligning to TRBD2. With 3 bases clipped from V and 3 bases from J, the junction kept 5 bases outside the gene matches. This CDR3 has 15 residues. Germline lookup yields CDR1 SGDLS and CDR2 YYNGEE. The DNA for the CDR3 is TGTGCCAGCAGCGCTAACGGGGGGGGCTACAATGAGCAGTTCTTC. The encoded protein is CASSANGGGYNEQFF. Based on the CDR3 plus reference TRBV9 and TRBJ2-1, the full variable domain is DSGVTQTPKHLITATGQRVTLRCSPRSGDLSVYWYQQSLDQGLQFLIQYYNGEERAKGNILERFSAQQFPDLHSELNLSSLELGDSALYFCASSANGGGYNEQFFGPGTRLTVL.

This clonotype was observed many times. This rearrangement joins TRBV6-1 to TRBJ2-2, with 9 bases lining up with TRBD1. This CDR3 is built from 16 residues. Germline CDR1 MNHNS, CDR2 SASEGT. V trimming: 6 bases; J trimming: 3 bases; junction bases outside the gene matches: 8. The DNA of the CDR3 is TGTGCCAGCAGAGACAACAGGGGGCGCGACACCGGGGAGCTGTTTTTT. Translating gives CASRDNRGRDTGELFF.

The chain employs TRBV12-3 or TRBV12-4 and TRBJ2-3, with 9 bases aligning to TRBD1. V was pared by 5 bases and J by 3 bases, with 9 bases of the junction left unmatched. There are 16 residues in the CDR3. CDR3 bases: TGTGCCAGCAGTCCCGCGGGACAGGGAGGAACAGATACGCAGTATTTT. Translating gives CASSPAGQGGTDTQYF.